The present T cell receptor beta chain was sequenced within a study of blood T cell repertoires in COVID-19. Study context: In each case, the material was cDNA or gDNA derived from T cells, B-cell-depleted T cells, or PBMCs.

Authors' methods: For nucleated cells, counts were estimated from reference gene primer amplification. Clones were read by immunoSEQ multiplex PCR, and TCRdb kept only the in-frame ones, dropping some. V and J calls and clone size are those listed in that table; D and trimming were worked out from the DNA. This table has a few hundred thousand clones, more than 65% appearing once. V gave up 8 bases and J gave up 5 bases, with 10 bases separating them. Germline loops: CDR1 LGHDT, CDR2 YNNKEL (reference sequence). This CDR3 is built from 12 residues. This chain joins TRBV3-1 (or the pseudogene TRBV3-2) and TRBJ2-1, with D maybe TRBD2 (6 bases). The TCR was taken from a woman aged 40 to 55 who had recovered from COVID-19. Sequencing was carried out using peripheral blood. The CDR3 coding sequence is TGTGCCAGCGGGGGGTATAACAATGAGCAGTTCTTC. Amino acid sequence: CASGGYNNEQFF.